Only one count was recorded for the clone carrying this T cell receptor beta chain. Data came from immunoSEQ multiplex PCR; TCRdb stores just in-frame clones and leaves some out. The data show roughly 95,000 clones, just over 90% seen once. CDR3 size: 15 residues. Germline V gene sequence: CDR1 SEHNR, CDR2 FQNEAQ (reference sequence). The trim removed 5 bases at V and 4 bases at J, leaving 8 bases unmatched. This entry comes from a study of control samples from healthy donors and cancer patients. The rearrangement uses TRBV7-9 and TRBJ2-3; TRBD1 agrees at 8 bases. Sequenced material: blood. This receptor was obtained from a woman under 40 in good health. The CDR3: CASSPRDRRADTQYF. The CDR3 nucleotides read TGTGCCAGCAGCCCCCGGGACAGGCGCGCAGATACGCAGTATTTT. The full variable domain, in which reference TRBV7-9 and TRBJ2-3 provide the parts outside the CDR3, is DTGVSQNPRHKITKRGQNVTFRCDPISEHNRLYWYRQTLGQGPEFLTYFQNEAQLEKSRLLSDRFSAERPKGSFSTLEIQRTEQGDSAMYLCASSPRDRRADTQYFGPGTRLTVL.